One and the same sample provided the 27 T cell receptor beta chains below, sequenced in a study of cytomegalovirus exposure and HLA in healthy donors. Primers included in the PCR were 60 Vbeta and 13 Jbeta primers. TCRdb keeps only in-frame clones here, not all; method: immunoSEQ multiplex PCR. The table includes 160,000 or so clones, 65% to 85% detected once. Sequencing input: PBMCs. These receptors originate from a woman in her 40s in good health and CMV-seropositive.

The CDR3 DNA follows: TGTGTCACCGGTAGCGGGGGTTACAATGAGCAGTTCTTC. This encodes CVTGSGGYNEQFF. The chain couples TRBV28 to TRBJ2-1; 9 bases match TRBD2. Germline loops: CDR1 MDHEN, CDR2 SYDVKM. The CDR3 has 13 amino acids.

This chain links TRBV11-2 with TRBJ1-5; D might be TRBD1 (5 bases). V dropped 5 bases and J dropped 3 bases, with 11 bases sitting between them. Per germline, CDR1 SGHAT and CDR2 FQNNGV. CDR3 length: 14 amino acids. In nucleotides, the CDR3 is TGTGCCAGCAGCATTGACAGAATCAATCAGCCCCAGCATTTT. Its translation is CASSIDRINQPQHF.

The rearrangement links TRBV30 to TRBJ1-4; tentatively, D is TRBD1 (6 bases). The CDR3 loop spans 15 amino acids. V was trimmed by 0 bases and J by 7 bases, leaving 15 bases between them. The V gene's germline CDR1 is GTSNPN and CDR2 SVGIG (reference sequence). The CDR3 loop reads CAWSVFTGTFEKLFF. The CDR3 nucleotides are TGTGCCTGGAGTGTATTTACCGGGACATTTGAAAAACTGTTTTTT.

The rearrangement uses TRBV7-6 and TRBJ1-1; D call uncertain. Trimming stripped 1 base from V and 5 bases from J, with 8 bases between. The germline gives CDR1 SGHVS, CDR2 FNYEAQ. The CDR3 length is 13 residues. CDR3: CASSLGTGTEAFF. CDR3 coding DNA: TGTGCCAGCAGCTTAGGTACGGGGACTGAAGCTTTCTTT.

The V and J genes are TRBV7-6 and TRBJ2-1, with unresolved D. The V end lost 2 bases, the J end lost 0 bases, and 8 bases lay between the germline ends. Germline values: CDR1 SGHVS, CDR2 FNYEAQ. This CDR3 comprises 15 residues. The CDR3 DNA is TGTGCCAGCAGCTTAACCACAAGCTCCTACAATGAGCAGTTCTTC. This translates into CASSLTTSSYNEQFF.

The genes are TRBV28 and TRBJ2-7; D is perhaps TRBD1 (5 bases). Germline values: CDR1 MDHEN, CDR2 SYDVKM. With 5 bases removed from V and 7 bases from J, the gap between germline ends came to 21 bases. There are 15 residues in the CDR3. CDR3 residues: CASSIPGISPEEQYF. CDR3 DNA sequence: TGTGCCAGCAGTATACCAGGGATCTCCCCTGAGGAGCAGTACTTC. Based on the CDR3 plus reference TRBV28 and TRBJ2-7, the full variable domain is DVKVTQSSRYLVKRTGEKVFLECVQDMDHENMFWYRQDPGLGLRLIYFSYDVKMKEKGDIPEGYSVSREKKERFSLILESASTNQTSMYLCASSIPGISPEEQYFGPGTRLTVT.

This chain uses TRBV30 with TRBJ1-3; D is undetermined. The CDR3 contains 11 residues. Trimming took 4 bases from V and 6 from J, leaving 7 bases between them. Germline V gene data show CDR1 as GTSNPN and CDR2 as SVGIG (reference sequence). The CDR3 DNA is TGTGCCTGGACTGGGCAAAACACCATATATTTT. Translating gives CAWTGQNTIYF.

This clone showed up many times. The chain combines TRBV6-5 with TRBJ2-5, with TRBD1 as a possible D gene (6 bases). CDR3 length equals 15 residues. Looked up from germline, CDR1 is MNHEY and CDR2 is SVGAGI. Trimming took 5 bases from V and 3 from J, leaving 16 bases between them. CDR3 DNA sequence: TGTGCCAGCAGTGCTACCGGGACACCGAAAGAGACCCAGTACTTC. Protein product: CASSATGTPKETQYF.

CDR3 DNA: TGTGCCTGGAATAAGGGACAGGCATACGAGCAGTACTTC. Its translation: CAWNKGQAYEQYF. This chain joins TRBV30 and TRBJ2-7, with TRBD1 matching over 8 bases. The CDR3 contains 13 residues. V was pared by 4 bases and J by 4 bases, with 6 bases of the junction left unmatched. Germline V lookup: CDR1 GTSNPN, CDR2 SVGIG (reference sequence). The full variable domain, in which reference TRBV30 and TRBJ2-7 provide the parts outside the CDR3, is SQTIHQWPATLVQPVGSPLSLECTVEGTSNPNLYWYRQAAGRGLQLLFYSVGIGQISSEVPQNLSASRPQDRQFILSSKKLLLSDSGFYLCAWNKGQAYEQYFGPGTRLTVT.

This clone was seen only once. The rearrangement joins TRBV4-2 to TRBJ1-1; unclear D gene. V shed 0 bases and J shed 7 bases, with 9 bases lying between them. The germline V gene encodes CDR1 LGHNA and CDR2 YNFKEQ. This CDR3 is built from 13 residues. As DNA, the CDR3 is TGTGCCAGCAGCCAAGATCCCCCGAGTGAAGCTTTCTTT. Translation gives CASSQDPPSEAFF.

The chain has TRBV4-1 and TRBJ1-5; D might be TRBD1 (5 bases). Germline values: CDR1 MGHRA, CDR2 YSYEKL. V dropped 2 bases and J dropped 1 base, with 12 bases sitting between them. This CDR3 contains 16 residues. CDR3 coding DNA: TGCGCCAGCAGCCAAACCGGGGGATCAAGCAATCAGCCCCAGCATTTT. Protein sequence: CASSQTGGSSNQPQHF.

The chain has TRBV19 and TRBJ2-7; D might be TRBD2 (7 bases). The V end lost 8 bases, the J end lost 2 bases, and 16 bases lay between the germline ends. The CDR3 length is 14 residues. In germline, CDR1 is LNHDA, CDR2 SQIVND (reference sequence). DNA of the CDR3: TGTGCCAGTGCCCGAGGGGGGGGACCCTACGAGCAGTACTTC. This translates into CASARGGGPYEQYF.

The chain couples TRBV19 to TRBJ1-4, with D perhaps TRBD1 (6 bases). From germline, CDR1 is LNHDA and CDR2 SQIVND (reference sequence). V was cut by 5 bases and J by 4 bases, with 11 bases left in between. This CDR3 is 14 amino acids long. For the CDR3, the DNA is TGTGCCAGTAGTGCCGGGACATATAATGAAAAACTGTTTTTT. It is translated as CASSAGTYNEKLFF.

The V gene is TRBV10-2, the J gene TRBJ1-2; no clear D. Germline V gives CDR1 WSHSY, CDR2 SAAADI. The CDR3 contains 13 residues. The V and J ends lost 8 bases and 0 bases respectively, with 10 bases between them. The CDR3 DNA reads TGCGCCAGCCTCGGAGGGTCTAACTATGGCTACACCTTC. It encodes CASLGGSNYGYTF.

This sequence joins TRBV9 and TRBJ2-1, with 10 bases identical to TRBD2. Germline-derived CDR1 and CDR2 are SGDLS and YYNGEE. The ends lost 3 bases at V and 9 bases at J; junction bases unmatched: 9. The length of the CDR3 is 15 residues. For the CDR3, the DNA is TGTGCCAGCAGCGCCACTAGCGGGGTCGCGTTTGAGCAGTTCTTC. This gives the protein CASSATSGVAFEQFF. The full variable domain, in which reference TRBV9 and TRBJ2-1 provide the parts outside the CDR3, is DSGVTQTPKHLITATGQRVTLRCSPRSGDLSVYWYQQSLDQGLQFLIQYYNGEERAKGNILERFSAQQFPDLHSELNLSSLELGDSALYFCASSATSGVAFEQFFGPGTRLTVL.

V is TRBV7-2 and J is TRBJ1-5; D unresolved. The length of the CDR3 is 13 residues. The V end lost 8 bases, the J end lost 7 bases, and 15 bases lay between the germline ends. Germline loops: CDR1 SGHTA, CDR2 FQGNSA. CDR3 in amino acids: CASLAYVGQPQHF. CDR3 coding DNA: TGTGCCAGCCTAGCTTATGTCGGGCAGCCCCAGCATTTT.

This chain joins TRBV5-1 and TRBJ2-2; TRBD2 matches at 9 bases. With 7 bases clipped from V and 5 bases from J, the junction kept 6 bases outside the gene matches. In germline, CDR1 is SGHRS, CDR2 YFSETQ. This CDR3 is 14 amino acids long. CDR3 sequence reads: CASHPSGVTGELFF. DNA for the CDR3: TGCGCCAGCCACCCTAGCGGGGTTACCGGGGAGCTGTTTTTT. Using reference TRBV5-1 and TRBJ2-2 for the parts outside the CDR3, the full variable domain is KAGVTQTPRYLIKTRGQQVTLSCSPISGHRSVSWYQQTPGQGLQFLFEYFSETQRNKGNFPGRFSGRQFSNSRSEMNVSTLELGDSALYLCASHPSGVTGELFFGEGSRLTVL.

The chain joins TRBV10-3 to TRBJ1-6; TRBD1 matches 7 bases. CDR1 and CDR2 (germline): ENHRY, SYGVKD. With 10 bases clipped from V and 8 bases from J, the junction kept 11 bases outside the gene matches. The CDR3 is made up of 14 amino acids. The chain's CDR3 is CATRSRQGDSPLHF. CDR3 coding DNA: TGTGCCACCCGGAGCAGACAGGGAGATTCACCCCTCCACTTT.

This clone has a handful of counts. V gene TRBV19 combines with J gene TRBJ2-3; 9 positions match TRBD1. Germline lookup yields CDR1 LNHDA and CDR2 SQIVND (reference sequence). J was trimmed by 4 bases and V by 9 bases; bases with no gene match: 8. This CDR3 has 14 amino acids. This CDR3 is CASTGQGFSDTQYF. The CDR3 coding sequence is TGTGCCAGCACGGGACAGGGCTTTTCAGATACGCAGTATTTT. Based on the CDR3 plus reference TRBV19 and TRBJ2-3, the full variable domain is DGGITQSPKYLFRKEGQNVTLSCEQNLNHDAMYWYRQDPGQGLRLIYYSQIVNDFQKGDIAEGYSVSREKKESFPLTVTSAQKNPTAFYLCASTGQGFSDTQYFGPGTRLTVL.

The V gene is TRBV2, the J gene TRBJ2-1, with 11 bases identical to TRBD2. Germline CDR1 reads SNHLY; CDR2 reads FYNNEI. The CDR3 totals 15 residues. The J segment lost 4 bases and the V segment lost 6 bases, leaving 5 bases of the junction unmatched. For the CDR3, the DNA is TGTGCCAGCAGGATAGCGGGGGGGAGATACAATGAGCAGTTCTTC. This codes for CASRIAGGRYNEQFF.

The chain is built from TRBV25-1 and TRBJ1-2; the D gene is possibly TRBD1 (5 bases). V lost 2 bases and J lost 7, with 17 bases in between. The CDR3 length is 15 residues. CDR1 and CDR2 from the germline V gene are MGHDK and SYGVNS. DNA of the CDR3: TGTGCCAGCAGTGAAGGGCGGTGGGGGGATCTTGGCTACACCTTC. Translated: CASSEGRWGDLGYTF.

The rearrangement links TRBV6-5 to TRBJ1-1; D unclear. Trimming took 10 bases from V and 1 from J, leaving 16 bases between them. Germline V gives CDR1 MNHEY, CDR2 SVGAGI. The CDR3 is 14 amino acids. As DNA, the CDR3 is TGTGCCACACGCCGGGGTCGGGAGAACACTGAAGCTTTCTTT. As protein: CATRRGRENTEAFF.

CDR3 sequence reads: CASNQRGILSYGYTF. The CDR3, as DNA: TGTGCCAGCAACCAAAGAGGGATACTTAGCTATGGCTACACCTTC. The rearrangement uses TRBV6-5 and TRBJ1-2; D is undetermined. The germline V and J ends were trimmed by 7 bases and 4 bases, with 19 bases remaining between them. Germline CDR1 reads MNHEY; CDR2 reads SVGAGI. The CDR3 sequence is 15 residues long.

CDR3 sequence reads: CASSRGGVGTEAFF. CDR3 nucleotide sequence: TGTGCCAGCAGTCGAGGGGGGGTGGGCACTGAAGCTTTCTTT. The chain couples TRBV28 to TRBJ1-1, with D perhaps TRBD1 (6 bases). The germline V gene encodes CDR1 MDHEN and CDR2 SYDVKM. This CDR3 spans 14 amino acids. Trimming shortened V by 5 bases and J by 4 bases, and 14 bases separated the two germline ends.

The rearrangement uses TRBV4-3 and TRBJ1-1; D uncertain. V lost 3 bases and J lost 14, with 22 bases in between. CDR1 and CDR2 (germline): LGHNA, YSLEER. CDR3 size: 14 residues. CDR3 coding DNA: TGCGCCAGCAGCCAGACGGGAGGAAATCGGAGGAGGTTCTTT. Protein sequence: CASSQTGGNRRRFF.

The chain recombines TRBV27 with TRBJ1-5, with 8 positions matching TRBD1. The CDR3 runs to 15 residues. Germline V lookup: CDR1 MNHEY, CDR2 SMNVEV (reference sequence). Trimming removed 6 bases from V and 6 bases from J; junction bases left unmatched: 10. The CDR3 nucleotides read TGTGCCAGCAGCCCCCAACAGGGGGGAAGTCAGCCCCAGCATTTT. Residues: CASSPQQGGSQPQHF.

The chain combines TRBV30 with TRBJ1-2, with 10 bases fitting TRBD1. J gave up 5 bases and V 3 bases, and 9 bases lay outside the gene matches. The CDR3 consists of 15 residues. Looked up from germline, CDR1 is GTSNPN and CDR2 is SVGIG (reference sequence). This chain's CDR3 is CAWRTRQGALYGYTF. CDR3 DNA: TGTGCCTGGAGGACACGACAGGGGGCCTTATATGGCTACACCTTC.